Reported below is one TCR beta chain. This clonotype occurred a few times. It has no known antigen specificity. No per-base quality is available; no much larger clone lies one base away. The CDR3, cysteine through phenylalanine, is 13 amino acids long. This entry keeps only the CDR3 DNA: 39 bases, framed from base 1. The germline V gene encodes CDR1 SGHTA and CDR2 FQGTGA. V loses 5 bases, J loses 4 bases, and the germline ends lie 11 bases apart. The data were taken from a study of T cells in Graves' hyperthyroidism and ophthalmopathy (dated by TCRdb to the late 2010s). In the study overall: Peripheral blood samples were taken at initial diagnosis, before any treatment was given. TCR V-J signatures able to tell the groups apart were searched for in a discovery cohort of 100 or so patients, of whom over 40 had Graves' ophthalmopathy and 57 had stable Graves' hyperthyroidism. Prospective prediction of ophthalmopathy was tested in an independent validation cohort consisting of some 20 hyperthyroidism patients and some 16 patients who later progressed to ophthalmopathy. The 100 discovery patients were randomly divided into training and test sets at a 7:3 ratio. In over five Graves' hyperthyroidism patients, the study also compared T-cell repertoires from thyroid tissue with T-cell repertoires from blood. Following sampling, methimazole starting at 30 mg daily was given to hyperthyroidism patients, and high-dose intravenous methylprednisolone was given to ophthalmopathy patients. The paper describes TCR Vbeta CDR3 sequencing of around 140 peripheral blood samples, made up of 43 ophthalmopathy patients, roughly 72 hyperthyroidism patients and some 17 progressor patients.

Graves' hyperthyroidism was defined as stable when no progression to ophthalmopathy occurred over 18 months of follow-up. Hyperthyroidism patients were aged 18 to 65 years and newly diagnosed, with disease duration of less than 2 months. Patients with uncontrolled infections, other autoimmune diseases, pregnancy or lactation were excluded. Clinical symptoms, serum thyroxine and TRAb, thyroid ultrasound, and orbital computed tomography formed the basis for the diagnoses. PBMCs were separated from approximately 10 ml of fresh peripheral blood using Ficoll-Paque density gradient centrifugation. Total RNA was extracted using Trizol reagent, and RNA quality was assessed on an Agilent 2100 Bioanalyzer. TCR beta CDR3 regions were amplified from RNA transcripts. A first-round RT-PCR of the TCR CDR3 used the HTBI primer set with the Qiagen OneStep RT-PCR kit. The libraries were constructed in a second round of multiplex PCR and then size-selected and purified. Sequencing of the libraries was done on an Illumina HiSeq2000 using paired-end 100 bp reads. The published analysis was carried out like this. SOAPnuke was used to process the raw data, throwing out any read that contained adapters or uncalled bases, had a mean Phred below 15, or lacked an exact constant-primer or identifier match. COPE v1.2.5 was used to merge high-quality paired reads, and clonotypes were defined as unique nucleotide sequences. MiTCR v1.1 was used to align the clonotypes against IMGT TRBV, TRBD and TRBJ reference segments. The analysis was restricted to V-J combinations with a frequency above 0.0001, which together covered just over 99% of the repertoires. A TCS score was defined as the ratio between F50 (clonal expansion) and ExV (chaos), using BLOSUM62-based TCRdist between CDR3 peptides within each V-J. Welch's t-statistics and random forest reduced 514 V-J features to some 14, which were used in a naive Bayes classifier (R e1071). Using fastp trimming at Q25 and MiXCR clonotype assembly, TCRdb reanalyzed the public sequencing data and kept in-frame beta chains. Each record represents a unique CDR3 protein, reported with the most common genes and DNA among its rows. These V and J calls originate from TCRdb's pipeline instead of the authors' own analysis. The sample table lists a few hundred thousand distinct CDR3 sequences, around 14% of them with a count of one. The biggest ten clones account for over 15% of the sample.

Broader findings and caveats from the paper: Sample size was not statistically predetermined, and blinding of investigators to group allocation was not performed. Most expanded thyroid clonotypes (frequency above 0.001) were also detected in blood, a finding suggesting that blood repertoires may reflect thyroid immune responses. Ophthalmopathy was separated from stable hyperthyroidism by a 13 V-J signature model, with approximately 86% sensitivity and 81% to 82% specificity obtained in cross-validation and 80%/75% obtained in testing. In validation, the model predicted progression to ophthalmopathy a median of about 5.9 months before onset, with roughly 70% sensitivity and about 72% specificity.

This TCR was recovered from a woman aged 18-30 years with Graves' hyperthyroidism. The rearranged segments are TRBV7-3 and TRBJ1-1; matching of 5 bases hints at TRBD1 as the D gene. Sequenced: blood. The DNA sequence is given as TGTGCCAGCAGCGTACTACAGGCCACTGAAGCTTTCTTT. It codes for CASSVLQATEAFF.